The 27 T cell receptor beta chains given below trace back to one sample, sequenced in a study of T cells expressing NK-cell markers. From its re-call of the 5' RACE reads, TCRdb lists each CDR3 protein once, without DNA. Its clone listing holds about 150,000 distinct CDR3 sequences. Sequenced material: blood T cells: a sorted CD56 or NKG2C T cell subset, CD4+ or CD8+ T cells, or bulk PBMC T cells (not recorded which). The receptors derive from a man aged 18-70 years in good health.

The chain has TRBV2 and TRBJ2-5; the D call from TCRdb, TRBD1, cannot be confirmed without DNA. Germline CDR1 is SNHLY and CDR2 is FYNNEI. CDR3 length: 13 residues. The CDR3 reads CATLTGTPATQYF.

The chain is built from TRBV2 and TRBJ1-1. Looked up from germline, CDR1 is SNHLY and CDR2 is FYNNEI. The CDR3 extends over 18 amino acids. The CDR3 here is CASSEALSGSTTGTEAFF.

The rearrangement links TRBV7-9 to TRBJ2-1; TCRdb designates TRBD1, a call that cannot be tested without DNA. The CDR3 is 17 residues long. Germline values: CDR1 SEHNR, CDR2 FQNEAQ (reference sequence). The CDR3 protein is CASSEWGAGTLYNEQFF.

The chain employs TRBV3-1 and TRBJ2-1; the D gene TCRdb calls, TRBD2, cannot be checked with no DNA. The CDR3 runs to 19 residues. Germline loops: CDR1 LGHDT, CDR2 YNNKEL (reference sequence). CDR3 amino acids: CASSQGSSGGGHAYNEQFF.

The rearrangement links TRBV5-4 to TRBJ2-1; as DNA is missing, the TRBD1 call by TCRdb cannot be tested. The CDR3 is 18 residues long. CDR1 and CDR2 (germline): SGHNT, YYREEE (reference sequence). CDR3 amino acids: CASSLAGLGPNTLNEQFF. Drawing the rest from reference TRBV5-4 and TRBJ2-1, the complete variable domain is ETGVTQSPTHLIKTRGQQVTLRCSSQSGHNTVSWYQQALGQGPQFIFQYYREEENGRGNFPPRFSGLQFPNYSSELNVNALELDDSALYLCASSLAGLGPNTLNEQFFGPGTRLTVL.

The chain employs TRBV4-1 and TRBJ1-2; TCRdb selects TRBD1, and the lack of DNA leaves this call unchecked. This CDR3 has 15 residues. CDR1 MGHRA and CDR2 YSYEKL come from the germline V gene. The chain's CDR3 is CASSQDAGGGYGYTF.

The chain employs TRBV7-9 and TRBJ2-3. The CDR3 spans 16 residues. Germline CDR1 reads SEHNR; CDR2 reads FQNEAQ (reference sequence). The CDR3 loop is CASSARVGSSTDTQYF. Full variable domain (missing parts from reference TRBV7-9 and TRBJ2-3): DTGVSQNPRHKITKRGQNVTFRCDPISEHNRLYWYRQTLGQGPEFLTYFQNEAQLEKSRLLSDRFSAERPKGSFSTLEIQRTEQGDSAMYLCASSARVGSSTDTQYFGPGTRLTVL.

V is TRBV11-2 and J is TRBJ2-7. This CDR3 has 14 amino acids. Germline values: CDR1 SGHAT, CDR2 FQNNGV. The CDR3 loop is CASSLHGVSYEQYF.

V usage is TRBV19 and J usage is TRBJ2-1; TCRdb proposes TRBD1, but this gene call is untestable without DNA. The CDR3 totals 20 residues. CDR1 is LNHDA, CDR2 SQIVND, per germline (reference sequence). CDR3 sequence: CASTAGGRIGQWSSYNEQFF.

The CDR3 sequence: CSASGGRELETQYF. The V gene is TRBV20-1, the J gene TRBJ2-5; there is no DNA to check the TCRdb D call of TRBD1. Germline V gives CDR1 DFQATT, CDR2 SNEGSKA (reference sequence). This CDR3 has 14 amino acids.

The genes are TRBV20-1 and TRBJ2-2; TCRdb's D call, TRBD1, is unchecked because there is no DNA. The CDR3 runs 16 residues. CDR1 is DFQATT, CDR2 SNEGSKA, per germline (reference sequence). The CDR3 here is CSARDLQGVNTGELFF.

The chain recombines TRBV15 with TRBJ2-5; TCRdb lists TRBD2, though no DNA is available to test this call. Looked up from germline, CDR1 is LNHNV and CDR2 is YYDKDF (reference sequence). This CDR3 is built from 14 residues. The CDR3 is CATSRVGGQETQYF.

V gene TRBV13 combines with J gene TRBJ2-7; TCRdb names TRBD2, which stays unverified in the absence of DNA. The CDR3 is 16 amino acids. Germline lookup yields CDR1 PRHDT and CDR2 FYEKMQ (reference sequence). The CDR3 is CASSPPGERGDYEQYF.

The genes are TRBV6-2 or TRBV6-3 and TRBJ1-2; TCRdb reports TRBD1, a call that lacks DNA to check it against. Per the germline V gene, CDR1 is MNHEY and CDR2 is SVGEGT. There are 16 residues in the CDR3. CDR3 sequence reads: CASSYAGTGGNYGYTF.

The gene calls are TRBV6-5 and TRBJ1-2; as DNA is missing, the TRBD1 call by TCRdb cannot be tested. The CDR3 consists of 15 residues. CDR1 is MNHEY and CDR2 is SVGAGI in the germline V gene. The CDR3 loop is CASSYMGQGGYGYTF.

The chain joins TRBV6-1 to TRBJ1-5; with no DNA, the TCRdb D assignment of TRBD1 cannot be verified. The CDR3 sequence is 15 residues long. Germline V gene data show CDR1 as MNHNS and CDR2 as SASEGT. The CDR3 sequence is CASSSGGEGNQPQHF.

The V gene is TRBV9, the J gene TRBJ2-7. This CDR3 has 14 amino acids. Germline-derived CDR1 and CDR2 are SGDLS and YYNGEE. The chain's CDR3 is CASSVATGLYEQYF.

The J gene is TRBJ2-3, the V gene TRBV20-1; the D gene TCRdb calls, TRBD2, cannot be checked with no DNA. Germline lookup yields CDR1 DFQATT and CDR2 SNEGSKA (reference sequence). CDR3 length: 15 residues. The CDR3 sequence is CSARVWTSGGDTQYF.

The genes are TRBV5-4 and TRBJ1-1; TCRdb designates TRBD1, a call that cannot be tested without DNA. This CDR3 contains 14 residues. Germline CDR1 is SGHNT and CDR2 is YYREEE (reference sequence). This chain's CDR3 is CASSFPGVNTEAFF.

The V call is TRBV19, the J call TRBJ2-7; TCRdb calls TRBD1, which cannot be checked without DNA. Germline CDR1 and CDR2: LNHDA and SQIVND (reference sequence). This CDR3 contains 16 residues. CDR3 loop: CASSTTEWTGSSEQYF.

The rearrangement joins TRBV6-1 to TRBJ2-3; TCRdb proposes TRBD2, but this gene call is untestable without DNA. From germline, CDR1 is MNHNS and CDR2 SASEGT. The CDR3 length is 16 residues. CDR3 in amino acids: CASANGDSMTPDTQYF.

This rearrangement joins TRBV21-1 to TRBJ2-5; TCRdb reports TRBD1, a call that lacks DNA to check it against. TRBV21-1 is deemed a pseudogene. This CDR3 has 16 amino acids. CDR3 loop: CASSKQGHPRGETQYF.

This chain connects TRBV29-1 to TRBJ2-5; the D call of TRBD2 rests on TCRdb alone, since no DNA is present to check it. This CDR3 is built from 12 residues. Germline V gives CDR1 SQVTM, CDR2 ANQGSEA. CDR3 region: CSIWGDQETQYF.

The V and J genes are TRBV7-2 and TRBJ2-7; TCRdb returns TRBD1, unconfirmable since there is no DNA. Germline V gene data show CDR1 as SGHTA and CDR2 as FQGNSA. This CDR3 is 13 amino acids long. CDR3 loop: CASSYPGLYEQYF.

The chain is built from TRBV6-1 and TRBJ1-5. This CDR3 contains 16 residues. The germline V gene has CDR1 MNHNS and CDR2 SASEGT. This CDR3 reads CASRELVGRAHQPQHF.

V is TRBV2 and J is TRBJ2-3. The V gene's germline CDR1 is SNHLY and CDR2 FYNNEI. This CDR3 comprises 12 residues. The CDR3 reads CASSKITDTQYF. The whole variable domain, filled in from reference TRBV2 and TRBJ2-3, reads EPEVTQTPSHQVTQMGQEVILRCVPISNHLYFYWYRQILGQKVEFLVSFYNNEISEKSEIFDDQFSVERPDGSNFTLKIRSTKLEDSAMYFCASSKITDTQYFGPGTRLTVL.

V usage is TRBV20-1 and J usage is TRBJ1-1. The CDR3 covers 14 residues. CDR1 DFQATT and CDR2 SNEGSKA come from the germline V gene (reference sequence). CDR3 region: CSAYPRAENTEAFF.